This TCR beta chain stems from a study of human T cells and chemical hapten exposure. Each CDR3 protein gets one entry after TCRdb re-called the RACE reads with MiXCR. This table has roughly 200,000 distinct CDR3 sequences, approximately 20% appearing once. The time point is: patch test 1, 2 weeks after DPC sensitization. The sample's treatment: therapeutic diphenylcyclopropenone sensitization with weekly scalp DPC. Germline V gene data show CDR1 as SGHTA and CDR2 as FQGNSA. With 2 bases removed from V and 0 bases from J, the gap between germline ends came to 16 bases. The CDR3 covers 17 residues. Notes on the study in general: Sensitization with DPC brought no change to TCRs above 1 in 1000 in frequency.

For this clonotype: Its target is unknown.

The clonotype comes from a woman aged 45 to 65 with alopecia areata. Some clones in this sample may be carry-over from other donors' samples. V and J are TRBV7-2 and TRBJ1-2; TRBD1 is a possible D gene (5 bases). This sample comprised whole blood, obtained in connection with sensitization to the hapten diphenylcyclopropenone (DPC). CDR3 in amino acids: CASSLSFGEGSNYGYTF. The CDR3 DNA reads TGTGCCAGCAGCTTATCATTTGGTGAGGGGTCTAACTATGGCTACACCTTC.